A single sample gave rise to the 10 T cell receptor beta chains below, sequenced in a study of identical twins (dated by TCRdb to between 2015 and 2016). Libraries came from 5' RACE. TCRdb records Illumina HiSeq 2000 as the sequencer. Clones were called with MiXCR by TCRdb after fastp trimmed the public reads at Q25, and only in-frame beta chains were retained. Rows with a matching CDR3 protein are joined into one entry that keeps the most common DNA and genes. In all, the sample holds hundreds of thousands of distinct CDR3 sequences, and roughly 8% of those were seen once. Together, the top ten hold 0.85% to 1% of the sample. These same records also appear under a second study, on yellow fever vaccine responses in identical twins.

Material: PBMCs. The receptor set was obtained from a young woman in good health.

A remark on this clonotype: At one end the junction does not follow the germline gene, possibly because of a read error. The CDR3 DNA reads as TGTACCAGCAGGCCCGGACTAGCGTCTGCCTACGAGCAGTACTTC. Amino acids: CTSRPGLASAYEQYF. The chain employs TRBV2 and TRBJ2-7; 9 bases are shared with TRBD2. CDR3 length equals 15 residues. Germline assignment: CDR1 SNHLY and CDR2 FYNNEI.

The table lists this clonotype with many counts. This chain uses TRBV7-9 with TRBJ2-2, with D uncertain. The CDR3 covers 10 residues. The ends were cut back, 1 base at V and 10 bases at J, with 1 base in the middle. Germline V gene lookup returns CDR1 SEHNR and CDR2 FQNEAQ (reference sequence). CDR3 DNA: TGTGCCAGCAGCTTAGTGGAGCTGTTTTTT. Protein: CASSLVELFF.

This clonotype was detected a few times. The chain carries TRBV28 and TRBJ2-1; 9 bases match TRBD2. The germline V gene has CDR1 MDHEN and CDR2 SYDVKM. The CDR3 extends over 15 amino acids. The V and J ends lost 2 bases and 4 bases, in that order; junction bases with no gene match: 3. Here the CDR3 reads CASSLMREGYNEQFF. For the CDR3, the DNA is TGTGCCAGCAGTTTAATGCGGGAGGGTTACAATGAGCAGTTCTTC.

The chain joins TRBV4-3 to TRBJ2-7; D ambiguous. Germline V gives CDR1 LGHNA, CDR2 YSLEER. The CDR3 is 13 residues long. V was cut by 0 bases and J by 6 bases, with 9 bases left in between. CDR3 amino acids: CASSQDRASEQYF. The CDR3 DNA sequence: TGCGCCAGCAGCCAAGACAGAGCCTCCGAGCAGTACTTC.

The gene calls are TRBV7-2 and TRBJ2-5; no definite D call. Per germline, CDR1 SGHTA and CDR2 FQGNSA. V dropped 5 bases and J dropped 7 bases, with 14 bases sitting between them. The CDR3 extends over 13 amino acids. CDR3 amino acids: CASSLTEKGTQYF. The DNA for the CDR3 is TGTGCCAGCAGCCTGACCGAAAAGGGGACCCAGTACTTC.

The chain couples TRBV5-1 to TRBJ2-1; 11 bases agree with TRBD2. Trimming at V came to 0 bases and at J to 7 bases, leaving 6 bases not matched to a gene. CDR1 and CDR2 (germline): SGHRS, YFSETQ. The CDR3 is 16 amino acids. CDR3 protein: CASSLATSGSFNEQFF. CDR3 nucleotides: TGCGCCAGCAGCTTGGCCACTAGCGGGAGTTTTAATGAGCAGTTCTTC. Supplemented by reference TRBV5-1 and TRBJ2-1, the full variable domain reads KAGVTQTPRYLIKTRGQQVTLSCSPISGHRSVSWYQQTPGQGLQFLFEYFSETQRNKGNFPGRFSGRQFSNSRSEMNVSTLELGDSALYLCASSLATSGSFNEQFFGPGTRLTVL.

This clonotype was seen more than once but under ten times. The chain recombines TRBV9 with TRBJ1-2, with 11 bases identical to TRBD1. J gave up 6 bases and V 4 bases, and 5 bases lay outside the gene matches. There are 14 residues in the CDR3. Germline CDR1 and CDR2: SGDLS and YYNGEE. CDR3 in DNA: TGTGCCAGCAGCCCGGACAGGGGGCTAAATGGCTACACCTTC. Translated, it gives CASSPDRGLNGYTF.

This clonotype was seen only a few times. V and J are TRBV29-1 and TRBJ2-2, with TRBD2 matching over 7 bases. This CDR3 is 12 amino acids long. Germline-derived CDR1 and CDR2 are SQVTM and ANQGSEA. With 8 bases clipped from V and 5 bases from J, the junction kept 5 bases outside the gene matches. The DNA for the CDR3 is TGCAGCTATGCCGGGGGGACCGGGGAGCTGTTTTTT. The encoded protein is CSYAGGTGELFF.

Points on this clonotype: At one boundary the junction diverges from the germline segment, which might be a read error. The chain carries TRBV11-3 and TRBJ2-1; unclear D gene. CDR1 and CDR2 from the germline V gene are SGHNT and YENEEA. This CDR3 spans 14 amino acids. The DNA of the CDR3 is TGTGCCAGCAGTTTAGAGGTGGGGTCGAGTGAGCAGTTCTTC. This encodes CASSLEVGSSEQFF.

This clonotype was recorded many times. The chain employs TRBV12-3 or TRBV12-4 and TRBJ1-1; D uncertain. There are 11 residues in the CDR3. Deletions cut 7 bases from V and 3 bases from J, with 6 bases between. The CDR3 bases are TGTGCCAGCATCCTCTACACTGAAGCTTTCTTT. Amino acids: CASILYTEAFF.